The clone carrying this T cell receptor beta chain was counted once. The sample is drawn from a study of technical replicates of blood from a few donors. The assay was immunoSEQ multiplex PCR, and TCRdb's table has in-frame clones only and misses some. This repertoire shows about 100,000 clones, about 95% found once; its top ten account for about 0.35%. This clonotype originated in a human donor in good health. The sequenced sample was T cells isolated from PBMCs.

In nucleotides, the CDR3 is TGTGCCAGCAGCGTAGAACCTAAGGGGTCCTACAATGAGCAGTTCTTC. Protein product: CASSVEPKGSYNEQFF. The rearrangement links TRBV9 to TRBJ2-1; D perhaps matches TRBD1 (5 bases). The CDR3 is 16 residues long. With 0 bases removed from V and 1 base from J, the gap between germline ends came to 11 bases. CDR1 SGDLS and CDR2 YYNGEE come from the germline V gene.